This T cell receptor beta chain was sequenced during a study of identical twins. The study's findings and limits: The degree of excess twin sharing was weaker in beta out-of-frame sequences. Invariant populations such as MAIT and iNKT cells could partly muddle zero-insertion analyses. A cross-sectional statistical analysis, not follow-up of the same donors, supported the conclusions.

Trimming took off 7 bases at V and 7 bases at J, with 7 bases between the two ends. The CDR3 has 10 residues. MiXCR, applied by TCRdb to the 5' RACE reads, yields one record per CDR3 protein. Of 1.5 million to 2 million distinct CDR3 sequences listed, around 29% are singletons. Note on this clonotype: Its antigen remains unknown.

Sequencing used cord blood. V and J are TRBV23-1 and TRBJ1-1, with D uncertain. TRBV23-1 qualifies as an ORF whose function is uncertain. This TCR was recovered from a newborn girl in good health. CDR3 in DNA: TGCGCCAGCAACCCGCTTGAAGCTTTCTTT. It is translated as CASNPLEAFF.